This T cell receptor beta chain was profiled in a study of cytomegalovirus exposure and HLA in healthy donors. Overall study results and limits: The investigators catalogued 150 to 200 TCR beta chains as cytomegalovirus-associated. Cytomegalovirus status, reportedly, was diagnosed with high specificity and sensitivity by the classifier. Most TCR sequences were rare, but some public TCRs occurred in many donors. CMV antigen specificity was confirmed in vitro for a few CMV-associated chains.

CDR3 length: 13 amino acids. Germline V gene sequence: CDR1 MGHDK, CDR2 SYGVNS. Trimming removed 2 bases at V and 4 bases at J, with 8 bases between. Regarding this clone: The target antigen is unknown.

Here immunoSEQ multiplex PCR was the method, and the copy in TCRdb shows in-frame clones only, minus some. This table holds 260,000 or so clones, 88% found once. The sample taken for sequencing was PBMCs. The receptor was derived from a woman under 30 in good health and CMV-seronegative. V gene TRBV25-1 combines with J gene TRBJ1-1; D is unresolved. The CDR3 here is CASSERRGTEAFF. In DNA form, the CDR3 reads TGTGCCAGCAGTGAAAGACGGGGCACTGAAGCTTTCTTT.